One sample yielded the 25 T cell receptor beta chains listed below, sequenced in a study of cytomegalovirus exposure and HLA in healthy donors. 60 Vbeta and 13 Jbeta primers were used in PCR. The assay was immunoSEQ multiplex PCR, and TCRdb's table has in-frame clones only and misses some. In the table there are approximately 93,000 clones, about two thirds of which are singletons. The sequencing sample was made of PBMCs. The source of these receptors is a boy aged 10-17 years in good health and CMV-seropositive.

This clone has just a few counts. V is TRBV30 and J is TRBJ2-3; no clear D gene. The V end lost 0 bases, the J end lost 2 bases, and 15 bases lay between the germline ends. This CDR3 is built from 16 residues. From germline, CDR1 is GTSNPN and CDR2 SVGIG (reference sequence). The CDR3 protein is CAWSVRNSRYTDTQYF. CDR3 sequence (DNA): TGTGCCTGGAGTGTACGTAATAGCCGCTACACAGATACGCAGTATTTT.

This clone turned up a few times. The rearrangement joins TRBV28 to TRBJ1-2; tentatively, D is TRBD1 (5 bases). CDR3 size: 12 residues. Trimming pared 4 bases from V and 8 bases from J, leaving 11 bases between. Per germline, CDR1 MDHEN and CDR2 SYDVKM. The CDR3 sequence is CASSWGGEGYTF. The CDR3 region has the DNA TGTGCCAGCAGTTGGGGGGGAGAGGGCTACACCTTC.

This clone has a handful of counts. This chain uses TRBV28 with TRBJ2-7; TRBD1 matches 9 bases. Germline CDR1 MDHEN, CDR2 SYDVKM. J was trimmed by 2 bases and V by 6 bases; bases with no gene match: 8. The CDR3 is 15 amino acids. CDR3 nucleotide sequence: TGTGCCAGCAGCCCCGGGACAGGGTTGACCTACGAGCAGTACTTC. Translating gives CASSPGTGLTYEQYF.

The genes are TRBV2 and TRBJ1-1, with D maybe TRBD1 (6 bases). The CDR3 runs 14 residues. The germline V gene encodes CDR1 SNHLY and CDR2 FYNNEI. The ends were cut back, 3 bases at V and 2 bases at J, with 10 bases in the middle. Written as DNA, the CDR3 is TGTGCCAGCAGTGACAGGGGTGATAACACTGAAGCTTTCTTT. Protein: CASSDRGDNTEAFF.

This chain links TRBV19 with TRBJ2-1; D is perhaps TRBD2 (5 bases). Germline V CDR1 and CDR2: LNHDA, SQIVND (reference sequence). V was cut by 5 bases and J by 2 bases, with 16 bases left in between. This CDR3 has 16 amino acids. Written as DNA, the CDR3 is TGTGCCAGTAGTGTCCATTACGGGGAGACCTACAATGAGCAGTTCTTC. It codes for CASSVHYGETYNEQFF.

V gene TRBV5-6 combines with J gene TRBJ1-2; the D gene is possibly TRBD1 (5 bases). V lost 3 bases and J 8 bases, leaving 17 bases between the germline ends. CDR1 and CDR2 (germline): SGHDT, YYEEEE. The CDR3 totals 14 residues. CDR3 DNA: TGTGCCAGCAGCTCACGGGGCGGCGGGGGAGGCTACACCTTC. Protein product: CASSSRGGGGGYTF.

This clone has only a few counts. The chain couples TRBV14 to TRBJ1-2; D gene uncertain. The CDR3 loop spans 14 amino acids. V lost 4 bases and J 1 base, leaving 10 bases between the germline ends. Germline CDR1 SGHDN, CDR2 FVKESK. The CDR3 protein is CASSPNSFNYGYTF. The CDR3, as DNA: TGTGCCAGCAGCCCTAACAGTTTTAACTATGGCTACACCTTC.

This clone has a handful of counts. V and J are TRBV6-1 and TRBJ1-1; D unresolved. Per germline, CDR1 MNHNS and CDR2 SASEGT. V lost 5 bases and J lost 8, with 18 bases in between. The CDR3 loop spans 14 amino acids. The CDR3 spells CASSQTPPGGEAFF. The CDR3 DNA reads as TGTGCCAGCAGTCAAACTCCCCCGGGCGGGGAAGCTTTCTTT.

This clone has only a few counts. This chain links TRBV6-5 with TRBJ1-1, with TRBD1 identical over 11 bases. The length of the CDR3 is 13 residues. V lost 5 bases and J lost 8; bases outside the gene matches: 4. The V gene's germline CDR1 is MNHEY and CDR2 SVGAGI. The CDR3 nucleotides read TGTGCCAGCAGTAGGGACAGGGGGAGGGAAGCTTTCTTT. Protein product: CASSRDRGREAFF.

The rearrangement links TRBV6-5 to TRBJ2-1; 7 positions agree with TRBD1. Germline values: CDR1 MNHEY, CDR2 SVGAGI. J gave up 9 bases and V 7 bases, and 3 bases lay outside the gene matches. The CDR3 consists of 11 residues. This CDR3 is CASNYRGEQFF. For the CDR3, the DNA is TGTGCCAGCAACTACAGGGGTGAGCAGTTCTTC.

This chain uses TRBV19 with TRBJ1-6; 9 nucleotides align to TRBD1. With 3 bases clipped from V and 7 bases from J, the junction kept 1 base outside the gene matches. The CDR3 length is 14 residues. The germline V gene has CDR1 LNHDA and CDR2 SQIVND (reference sequence). CDR3 DNA: TGTGCCAGTAGTATCGGACAGGGGAATTCACCCCTCCACTTT. It translates to CASSIGQGNSPLHF.

V is TRBV5-1 and J is TRBJ2-3; 15 positions match TRBD2. Germline-derived CDR1 and CDR2 are SGHRS and YFSETQ. Trimming removed 4 bases from V and 2 bases from J; junction bases left unmatched: 8. This CDR3 region has 18 residues. The CDR3 reads CASSPGLAGGRITDTQYF. CDR3 coding DNA: TGCGCCAGCAGCCCGGGACTAGCGGGAGGCCGAATCACAGATACGCAGTATTTT.

The rearrangement links TRBV5-4 to TRBJ2-7; 8 bases line up with TRBD2. This CDR3 region has 14 residues. Trimming cost V 3 bases and J 2 bases; bases outside gene matches: 4. Germline values: CDR1 SGHNT, CDR2 YYREEE (reference sequence). The chain's CDR3 is CASSSGRATYEQYF. The CDR3 DNA reads as TGTGCCAGCAGCTCCGGGAGGGCCACCTACGAGCAGTACTTC.

Only a few counts were recorded for this clone. The rearrangement uses TRBV28 and TRBJ2-7; D gene unclear. The CDR3 contains 12 residues. The V end lost 4 bases, the J end lost 3 bases, and 7 bases lay between the germline ends. Germline-derived CDR1 and CDR2 are MDHEN and SYDVKM. The CDR3 DNA reads TGTGCCAGCAGTTATAGTGGCTACGAGCAGTACTTC. It specifies CASSYSGYEQYF.

V gene TRBV2 combines with J gene TRBJ1-1; 8 nucleotides agree with TRBD1. This CDR3 region has 12 residues. J gave up 13 bases and V 6 bases, and 10 bases lay outside the gene matches. CDR1 and CDR2 from the germline V gene are SNHLY and FYNNEI. This CDR3 is CASRPDRGQGFF. CDR3 in DNA: TGTGCCAGCAGACCCGACAGGGGCCAGGGTTTCTTT.

This clone was seen a single time. The rearrangement joins TRBV19 to TRBJ2-7; TRBD2 matches 12 bases. The V gene end was trimmed by 4 bases and the J gene end by 0 bases; junction bases not matched to a gene: 1. The length of the CDR3 is 15 residues. CDR1 is LNHDA and CDR2 is SQIVND in the germline V gene (reference sequence). The CDR3 DNA is TGTGCCAGTAGTAGGACTAGCGGGGACTCCTACGAGCAGTACTTC. Its protein product is CASSRTSGDSYEQYF. The whole variable domain, filled in from reference TRBV19 and TRBJ2-7, reads DGGITQSPKYLFRKEGQNVTLSCEQNLNHDAMYWYRQDPGQGLRLIYYSQIVNDFQKGDIAEGYSVSREKKESFPLTVTSAQKNPTAFYLCASSRTSGDSYEQYFGPGTRLTVT.

The DNA of the CDR3 is TGTGCCAGCAGCGTAGGCGGGGGGGCTAACTATGGCTACACCTTC. It translates to CASSVGGGANYGYTF. This chain uses TRBV9 with TRBJ1-2; D perhaps matches TRBD1 (5 bases). Trimming shortened V by 0 bases and J by 0 bases, and 9 bases separated the two germline ends. The CDR3 runs 15 residues. Germline V gene data show CDR1 as SGDLS and CDR2 as YYNGEE.

The rearrangement joins TRBV7-2 to TRBJ1-1; D gene ambiguous. This CDR3 contains 13 residues. CDR1 is SGHTA and CDR2 is FQGNSA in the germline V gene. V lost 1 base and J 2 bases, leaving 5 bases between the germline ends. CDR3 residues: CASSLGHNTEAFF. The CDR3 DNA reads as TGTGCCAGCAGCTTAGGGCACAACACTGAAGCTTTCTTT.

CDR3 nucleotides: TGTGCCAGCCGGGCGGGGGGCCGCTACGAGCAGTACTTC. Translating gives CASRAGGRYEQYF. The chain employs TRBV7-9 and TRBJ2-7, with 8 bases matching TRBD2. CDR3 size: 13 residues. V gave up 8 bases and J gave up 3 bases; unmatched junction bases: 6. Germline CDR1 reads SEHNR; CDR2 reads FQNEAQ (reference sequence).

The genes are TRBV30 and TRBJ1-1, with D possibly TRBD1 on 5 matching bases. CDR3 length equals 14 residues. Germline lookup yields CDR1 GTSNPN and CDR2 SVGIG (reference sequence). V was trimmed by 0 bases and J by 1 base, leaving 9 bases between them. For the CDR3, the DNA is TGTGCCTGGAGTGTACAGGCAAGGAACACTGAAGCTTTCTTT. Encoded protein: CAWSVQARNTEAFF.

V is TRBV5-1 and J is TRBJ2-7; D is ambiguous. The CDR3 covers 15 residues. Deletions cut 4 bases from V and 7 bases from J, with 21 bases between. Per the germline V gene, CDR1 is SGHRS and CDR2 is YFSETQ. The CDR3 is CASSVAPESLWEQYF. The CDR3 region has the DNA TGCGCCAGCAGCGTGGCGCCAGAATCGCTCTGGGAGCAGTACTTC.

This clone was recorded a few times. The chain joins TRBV6-1 to TRBJ1-5; no reliable D call. Germline V gene sequence: CDR1 MNHNS, CDR2 SASEGT. This CDR3 has 13 amino acids. V lost 9 bases, J lost 3 bases, and 12 bases lay in between. DNA of the CDR3: TGTGCCAGTCAGCTTGGAGCCAATCAGCCCCAGCATTTT. Protein product: CASQLGANQPQHF.

V gene TRBV30 combines with J gene TRBJ2-3, with 8 bases identical to TRBD2. This CDR3 contains 16 residues. Germline V gives CDR1 GTSNPN, CDR2 SVGIG (reference sequence). V was clipped by 0 bases and J by 3 bases; unmatched bases: 8. CDR3 in DNA: TGTGCCTGGAGTGTAGGCGGGGGGCACGGGACAGATACGCAGTATTTT. Encoded protein: CAWSVGGGHGTDTQYF.

This sequence joins TRBV6-5 and TRBJ2-2; perhaps TRBD2 as D (6 bases). This CDR3 contains 14 residues. Germline V lookup: CDR1 MNHEY, CDR2 SVGAGI. The V end was cut by 6 bases, the J end by 1 base, with 9 bases between. This CDR3 is CASSAGGNTGELFF. The CDR3, as DNA: TGTGCCAGCAGCGCCGGGGGGAACACCGGGGAGCTGTTTTTT.

In nucleotides, the CDR3 is TGCAGCGCCCCGGGGCCTTCGGGAGACACTGAAGCTTTCTTT. It encodes CSAPGPSGDTEAFF. The chain links TRBV29-1 to TRBJ1-1, with a weak D call TRBD1 (5 bases). V was cut by 7 bases and J by 3 bases, with 18 bases left in between. Germline CDR1 and CDR2: SQVTM and ANQGSEA. The CDR3 extends over 14 amino acids.